The clone carrying this T cell receptor (beta chain) was seen a few times. Its antigen is undetermined. The sample comes from a study of identical twins. Trimming removed 5 bases at V and 4 bases at J, with 11 bases between. The CDR3 is made up of 12 amino acids. The germline CDR1 and CDR2 sequences are DFQATT and SNEGSKA (reference sequence). cDNA molecules carried unique molecular identifiers, and template switching added a universal primer site. TCRdb fed the 5' RACE reads into MiXCR, producing one record per CDR3 protein. The sample lists 200,000 to 250,000 distinct CDR3 sequences, about 7% occurring once. Whole-study results and caveats: Invariant cells of the MAIT and iNKT types might have partly distorted the zero-insertion analyses.

The sample was also linked to a second study, of yellow fever vaccine responses in identical twins. That study adds: The authors reported partly convergent, partly personalized vaccine responses in identical twins.

Sequenced: memory (CD45RO+) T cells sorted from blood. The receptor was isolated from a young woman in good health. The J gene is TRBJ1-2, the V gene TRBV20-1, with D perhaps matching TRBD1 (6 bases). The CDR3 loop reads CSAAGVAYGYTF. CDR3 coding DNA: TGCAGTGCTGCAGGGGTCGCCTATGGCTACACCTTC.